These T cell receptor beta chains were read from a single sample in a study of blood T cells in healthy people across ages. Each CDR3 protein gets one entry after TCRdb re-called the 5' RACE reads with MiXCR. Of approximately 800,000 distinct CDR3 sequences listed, 20% to 30% are singletons. These data also featured in a second study, about T cells of mothers and their children.

Material: blood. Source of these receptors: a boy aged 10-17 years in good health. CDR3s include the opening cysteine and the closing phenylalanine or tryptophan. A D gene is named only where the DNA matches it firmly.

V	length	D	J	CDR3
TRBV20-1	17	TRBD2	TRBJ2-5	CSAADGGVAGAQETQYF
TRBV4-2	17	TRBD2	TRBJ2-7	CASSPSPLAGGTYEQYF
TRBV5-1	14	NA	NA	CASSLGEQGDEQYF
TRBV7-9	16	TRBD2	TRBJ2-7	CASSPAGLAGMYEQYF
TRBV6-2/TRBV6-3	15	TRBD2	TRBJ2-1	CASSYGLGMIYEQFF
TRBV2	13	NA	TRBJ1-6	CASRTDNNSPLHF
TRBV27	14	TRBD2	TRBJ2-1	CASRVGLAGGEQFF
TRBV21-1	13	NA	TRBJ1-4	CASQQARGEKLFF
TRBV5-1	13	NA	TRBJ1-5	CASSYGSNQPQHF
TRBV28	15	NA	TRBJ2-7	CASSSDDRDNRKQYF